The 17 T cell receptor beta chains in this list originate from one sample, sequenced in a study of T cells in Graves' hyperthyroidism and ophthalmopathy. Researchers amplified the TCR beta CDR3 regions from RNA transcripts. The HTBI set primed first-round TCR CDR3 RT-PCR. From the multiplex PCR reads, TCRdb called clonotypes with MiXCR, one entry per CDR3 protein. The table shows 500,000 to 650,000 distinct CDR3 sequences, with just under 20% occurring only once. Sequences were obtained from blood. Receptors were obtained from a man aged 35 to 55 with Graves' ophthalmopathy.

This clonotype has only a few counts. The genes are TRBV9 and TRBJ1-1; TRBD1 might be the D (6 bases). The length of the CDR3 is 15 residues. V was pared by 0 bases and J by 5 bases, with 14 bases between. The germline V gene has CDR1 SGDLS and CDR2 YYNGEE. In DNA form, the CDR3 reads TGTGCCAGCAGCGTAGGAACACAGGGAAATACTGAAGCTTTCTTT. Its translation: CASSVGTQGNTEAFF.

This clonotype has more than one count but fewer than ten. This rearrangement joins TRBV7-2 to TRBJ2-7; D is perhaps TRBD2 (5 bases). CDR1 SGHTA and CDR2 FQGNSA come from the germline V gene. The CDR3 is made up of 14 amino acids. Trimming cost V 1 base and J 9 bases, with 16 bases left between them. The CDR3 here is CASSLEGPRRGQYF. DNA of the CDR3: TGTGCCAGCAGCTTAGAAGGTCCCCGCCGGGGGCAGTACTTC.

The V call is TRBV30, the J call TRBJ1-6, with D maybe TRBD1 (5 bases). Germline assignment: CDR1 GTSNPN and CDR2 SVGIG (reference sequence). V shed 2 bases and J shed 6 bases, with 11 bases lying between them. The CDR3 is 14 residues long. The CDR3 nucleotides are TGTGCCTGGAGTCTCTACAGGACTAATTCACCCCTCCACTTT. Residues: CAWSLYRTNSPLHF. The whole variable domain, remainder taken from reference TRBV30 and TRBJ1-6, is SQTIHQWPATLVQPVGSPLSLECTVEGTSNPNLYWYRQAAGRGLQLLFYSVGIGQISSEVPQNLSASRPQDRQFILSSKKLLLSDSGFYLCAWSLYRTNSPLHFGNGTRLTVT.

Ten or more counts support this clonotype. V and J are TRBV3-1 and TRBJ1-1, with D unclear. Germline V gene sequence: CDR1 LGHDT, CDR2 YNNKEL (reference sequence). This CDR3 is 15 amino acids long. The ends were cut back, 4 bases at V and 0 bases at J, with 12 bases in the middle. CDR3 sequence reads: CASSPFKHMNTEAFF. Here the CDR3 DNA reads TGTGCCAGCAGCCCGTTCAAGCACATGAACACTGAAGCTTTCTTT.

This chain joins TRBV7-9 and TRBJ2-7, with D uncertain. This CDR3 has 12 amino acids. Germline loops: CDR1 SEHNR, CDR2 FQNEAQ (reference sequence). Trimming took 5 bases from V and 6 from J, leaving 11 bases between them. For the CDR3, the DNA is TGTGCCAGCAGCCCCGGGCCGGGCGAGCAGTACTTC. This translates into CASSPGPGEQYF.

This CDR3 reads CASRDEGQPQHF. CDR3 nucleotide sequence: TGTGCCAGCCGGGACGAGGGTCAGCCCCAGCATTTT. The gene calls are TRBV6-2 or TRBV6-3 and TRBJ1-5, with D possibly being TRBD1 (5 bases). The V end lost 8 bases, the J end lost 6 bases, and 11 bases lay between the germline ends. The CDR3 is 12 amino acids. Germline lookup yields CDR1 MNHEY and CDR2 SVGEGT.

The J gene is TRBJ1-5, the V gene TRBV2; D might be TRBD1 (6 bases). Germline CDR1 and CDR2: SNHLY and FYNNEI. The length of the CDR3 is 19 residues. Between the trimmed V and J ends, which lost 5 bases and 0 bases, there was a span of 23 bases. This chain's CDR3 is CASSYTDSNLGYSNQPQHF. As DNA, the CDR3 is TGTGCCAGCAGTTACACGGACAGTAATCTGGGTTATAGCAATCAGCCCCAGCATTTT.

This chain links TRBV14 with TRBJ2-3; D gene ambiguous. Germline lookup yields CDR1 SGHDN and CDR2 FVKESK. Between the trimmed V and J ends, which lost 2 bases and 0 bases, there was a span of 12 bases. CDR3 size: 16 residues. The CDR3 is CASSQTRTRSTDTQYF. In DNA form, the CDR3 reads TGTGCCAGCAGCCAAACCCGGACGCGGAGCACAGATACGCAGTATTTT.

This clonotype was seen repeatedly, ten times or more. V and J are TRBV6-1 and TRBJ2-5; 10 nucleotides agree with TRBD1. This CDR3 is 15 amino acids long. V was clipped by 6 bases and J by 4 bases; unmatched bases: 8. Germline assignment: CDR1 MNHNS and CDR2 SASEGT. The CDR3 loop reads CASRGDRGRRETQYF. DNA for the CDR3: TGTGCCAGCAGAGGCGACAGGGGGCGTAGAGAGACCCAGTACTTC.

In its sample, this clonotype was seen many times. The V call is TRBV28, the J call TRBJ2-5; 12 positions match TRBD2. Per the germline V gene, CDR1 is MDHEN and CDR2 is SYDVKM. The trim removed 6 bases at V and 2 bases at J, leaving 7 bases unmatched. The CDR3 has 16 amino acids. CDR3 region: CASSPLTSGSQETQYF. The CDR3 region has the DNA TGTGCCAGCAGCCCCCTGACTAGCGGGAGTCAAGAGACCCAGTACTTC.

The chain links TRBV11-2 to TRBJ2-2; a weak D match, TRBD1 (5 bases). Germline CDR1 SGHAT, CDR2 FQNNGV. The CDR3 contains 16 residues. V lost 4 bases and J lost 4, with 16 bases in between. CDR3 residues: CASSSLTVPTTGELFF. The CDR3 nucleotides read TGTGCCAGCAGCTCCCTGACAGTACCTACCACCGGGGAGCTGTTTTTT.

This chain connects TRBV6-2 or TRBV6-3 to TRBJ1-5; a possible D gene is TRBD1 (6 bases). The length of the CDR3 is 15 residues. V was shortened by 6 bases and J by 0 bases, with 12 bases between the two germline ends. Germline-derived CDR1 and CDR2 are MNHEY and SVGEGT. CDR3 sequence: CASRGAGDSNQPQHF. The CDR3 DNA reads TGTGCCAGCAGGGGGGCAGGAGATAGCAATCAGCCCCAGCATTTT.

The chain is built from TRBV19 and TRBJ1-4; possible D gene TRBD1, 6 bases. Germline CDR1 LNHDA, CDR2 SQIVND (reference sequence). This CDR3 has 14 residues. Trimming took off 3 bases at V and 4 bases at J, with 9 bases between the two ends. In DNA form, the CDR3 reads TGTGCCAGTAGTATCGGACAGTATAATGAAAAACTGTTTTTT. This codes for CASSIGQYNEKLFF.

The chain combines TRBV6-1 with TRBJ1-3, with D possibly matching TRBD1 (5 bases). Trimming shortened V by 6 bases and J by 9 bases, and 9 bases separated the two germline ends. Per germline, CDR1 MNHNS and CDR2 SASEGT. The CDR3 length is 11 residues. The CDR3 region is CASRGGGTIYF. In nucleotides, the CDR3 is TGTGCCAGCAGGGGGGGGGGCACCATATATTTT.

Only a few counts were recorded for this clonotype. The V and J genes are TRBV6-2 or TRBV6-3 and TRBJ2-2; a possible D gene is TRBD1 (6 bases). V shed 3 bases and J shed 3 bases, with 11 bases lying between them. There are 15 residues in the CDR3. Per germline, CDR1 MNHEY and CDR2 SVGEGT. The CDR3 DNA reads TGTGCCAGCAGTTATGGGGGCCTTCACACCGGGGAGCTGTTTTTT. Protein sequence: CASSYGGLHTGELFF.

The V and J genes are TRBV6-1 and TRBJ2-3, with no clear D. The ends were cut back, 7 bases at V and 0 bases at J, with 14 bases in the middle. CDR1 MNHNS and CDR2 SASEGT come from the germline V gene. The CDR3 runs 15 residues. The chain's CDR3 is CASIIRVLSTDTQYF. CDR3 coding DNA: TGTGCCAGCATAATAAGGGTCCTTAGCACAGATACGCAGTATTTT.

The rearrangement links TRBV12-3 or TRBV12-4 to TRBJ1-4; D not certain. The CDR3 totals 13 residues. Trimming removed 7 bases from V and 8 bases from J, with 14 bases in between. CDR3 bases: TGTGCCAGCACCCCGCGGTCTTCGGAAAAACTGTTTTTT. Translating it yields CASTPRSSEKLFF.